A single sample is the source of the 21 T cell receptor beta chains below, sequenced in a study of naive and memory T cell subsets. The beta constant-region primer was an equimolar mix of two oligonucleotides covering TRBC1 and TRBC2. Nested alpha and beta constant-region primers with the SP2 primer drove four PCR rounds on ligated cDNA. TCRdb redid the calling of the UMI-ligation and nested PCR reads with MiXCR, one entry per CDR3 protein. Of 80,000 to 95,000 distinct CDR3 sequences listed, approximately 10% are singletons. Sequenced: naive CD8+ T cells from blood. These receptors came from a human donor in good health.

J is TRBJ2-7 and V is TRBV27, with a weak D call TRBD2 (6 bases). The CDR3 totals 14 residues. Germline lookup yields CDR1 MNHEY and CDR2 SMNVEV (reference sequence). V was shortened by 8 bases and J by 0 bases, with 14 bases between the two germline ends. CDR3 nucleotides: TGTGCCAGCGGTGTGGGGCGGGGCTCCTACGAGCAGTACTTC. As protein: CASGVGRGSYEQYF.

This clonotype was seen only a few times. The rearrangement uses TRBV27 and TRBJ2-3, with TRBD1 matching over 7 bases. V was pared by 7 bases and J by 0 bases, with 4 bases of the junction left unmatched. This CDR3 spans 14 amino acids. Germline V gene lookup returns CDR1 MNHEY and CDR2 SMNVEV (reference sequence). Here the CDR3 reads CASTWDSSTDTQYF. The CDR3 DNA follows: TGTGCCAGCACCTGGGACAGCAGCACAGATACGCAGTATTTT.

Details on this clonotype: A read error may explain this, as a much larger clone is one base away. Lacking the conserved final phenylalanine or tryptophan, this CDR3 likely reflects a read error. The chain joins TRBV29-1 to TRBJ2-3; D is undetermined. The germline CDR1 and CDR2 sequences are SQVTM and ANQGSEA. V was cut by 4 bases and J by 0 bases, with 11 bases left in between. This CDR3 has 14 residues. CDR3 amino acids: CSVARLGSTDTQYL. CDR3 in DNA: TGCAGCGTTGCGAGGTTGGGAAGCACAGATACGCAGTATCTT.

This clonotype was detected only a few times. The chain links TRBV20-1 to TRBJ1-5; TRBD1 might be the D (5 bases). The V gene lost 0 bases and the J gene lost 3 bases, with 9 bases spanning the gap. Germline values: CDR1 DFQATT, CDR2 SNEGSKA (reference sequence). This CDR3 is 14 amino acids long. The CDR3 DNA reads TGCAGTGCTAGAGATGGAGGGACCAATCAGCCCCAGCATTTT. This encodes CSARDGGTNQPQHF.

This clonotype was counted only a few times. The CDR3: CASTPGTGELFF. The CDR3 DNA reads TGTGCCAGCACCCCGGGGACCGGGGAGCTGTTTTTT. The J gene is TRBJ2-2, the V gene TRBV7-9, with D possibly being TRBD2 (5 bases). V lost 7 bases to trimming and J lost 5 bases, with 8 bases between them. The CDR3 length is 12 residues. CDR1 and CDR2 (germline): SEHNR, FQNEAQ (reference sequence).

CDR3 sequence: CASSQESSSGIDEQFF. CDR3 DNA: TGCGCCAGCAGCCAAGAGAGCTCTAGCGGGATAGATGAGCAGTTCTTC. The rearrangement links TRBV4-1 to TRBJ2-1, with 9 bases identical to TRBD2. Trimming cost V 0 bases and J 8 bases; bases outside gene matches: 8. Germline V gene lookup returns CDR1 MGHRA and CDR2 YSYEKL. This CDR3 is 16 amino acids long.

A few counts support this clonotype. The V call is TRBV15, the J call TRBJ1-5; perhaps TRBD1 as D (6 bases). CDR1 is LNHNV and CDR2 is YYDKDF in the germline V gene (reference sequence). V was trimmed by 2 bases and J by 8 bases, leaving 10 bases between them. The CDR3 contains 13 residues. CDR3 bases: TGTGCCACCAGCAGAACAGGGAGCAAGCCCCAGCATTTT. Its protein is CATSRTGSKPQHF.

This clonotype was counted only a few times. The chain links TRBV12-3 or TRBV12-4 to TRBJ2-3; 9 bases align to TRBD1. There are 15 residues in the CDR3. With V trimmed by 7 bases and J by 5 bases, 10 bases remained unmatched. The CDR3, as DNA: TGTGCCAGCAATGATCCGGGACAGGGTGAAGATACGCAGTATTTT. Translation: CASNDPGQGEDTQYF.

This clonotype has a count of ten or more. This chain uses TRBV10-3 with TRBJ2-2; unclear D gene. Trimming took off 7 bases at V and 8 bases at J, with 8 bases between the two ends. The CDR3 is 11 residues long. The germline V gene encodes CDR1 ENHRY and CDR2 SYGVKD. Here the CDR3 DNA reads TGTGCCATCATTTATAAGGGGGAGCTGTTTTTT. Translation: CAIIYKGELFF.

This clonotype occurred many times. This chain uses TRBV18 with TRBJ1-3; D remains unclear. The V gene lost 4 bases and the J gene lost 8 bases, with 6 bases spanning the gap. CDR1 is KGHSH and CDR2 is LQKENI in the germline V gene. The CDR3 spans 11 residues. The CDR3 sequence: CASSREDTIYF. The CDR3 DNA is TGTGCCAGCTCACGGGAGGACACCATATATTTT.

The V and J genes are TRBV6-5 and TRBJ2-7; the match to TRBD2 covers 8 bases. The ends lost 0 bases at V and 3 bases at J; junction bases unmatched: 10. The V gene's germline CDR1 is MNHEY and CDR2 SVGAGI. The CDR3 consists of 17 residues. The CDR3 coding sequence is TGTGCCAGCAGTTACTCGAGTCCTTTGGGACTAGGCTACGAGCAGTACTTC. It specifies CASSYSSPLGLGYEQYF.

V gene TRBV6-5 combines with J gene TRBJ1-5; D gene unclear. This CDR3 has 14 residues. The V gene lost 5 bases and the J gene lost 0 bases, with 8 bases spanning the gap. Germline loops: CDR1 MNHEY, CDR2 SVGAGI. The CDR3 is CASSVTVSNQPQHF. The CDR3 bases are TGTGCCAGCAGTGTGACGGTTAGCAATCAGCCCCAGCATTTT.

This clonotype was observed a handful of times. The chain carries TRBV12-3 or TRBV12-4 and TRBJ1-3, with D possibly being TRBD1 (6 bases). The CDR3 totals 14 residues. Trimming removed 6 bases from V and 2 bases from J, with 11 bases in between. The CDR3 is CASSPQGTGNTIYF. As DNA, the CDR3 is TGTGCCAGCAGCCCACAGGGCACTGGAAACACCATATATTTT.

This clonotype turned up a few times. V is TRBV28 and J is TRBJ1-4; TRBD1 might be the D (6 bases). Trimming took off 7 bases at V and 7 bases at J, with 13 bases between the two ends. The CDR3 is 13 residues long. Looked up from germline, CDR1 is MDHEN and CDR2 is SYDVKM. CDR3 in amino acids: CASIGQWSEKLFF. CDR3 DNA sequence: TGTGCCAGCATTGGACAGTGGAGTGAAAAACTGTTTTTT. The whole variable domain, remainder taken from reference TRBV28 and TRBJ1-4, is DVKVTQSSRYLVKRTGEKVFLECVQDMDHENMFWYRQDPGLGLRLIYFSYDVKMKEKGDIPEGYSVSREKKERFSLILESASTNQTSMYLCASIGQWSEKLFFGSGTQLSVL.

This clonotype was observed a handful of times. This chain uses TRBV10-3 with TRBJ2-3; weak D call: TRBD1 (6 bases). The CDR3 loop spans 16 amino acids. V gave up 4 bases and J gave up 0 bases, with 14 bases separating them. Germline V gene lookup returns CDR1 ENHRY and CDR2 SYGVKD. The CDR3 sequence: CAISGNRDTSTDTQYF. The DNA of the CDR3 is TGTGCCATCAGTGGAAACAGGGATACTAGCACAGATACGCAGTATTTT.

There are many counts of this clonotype. The J gene is TRBJ1-1, the V gene TRBV10-3; 7 bases fit TRBD1. The CDR3 has 13 amino acids. Unmatched junction bases numbered 5, after V lost 10 bases and J lost 0 bases. Germline V gives CDR1 ENHRY, CDR2 SYGVKD. CDR3 protein: CATLDRMNTEAFF. Here the CDR3 DNA reads TGTGCCACCCTGGACAGGATGAACACTGAAGCTTTCTTT.

This clonotype was counted at least ten times. This chain joins TRBV7-7 and TRBJ2-5, with a weak D call TRBD1 (5 bases). Germline CDR1 reads SSHAT; CDR2 reads FNYEAQ (reference sequence). The ends were cut back, 3 bases at V and 2 bases at J, with 7 bases in the middle. The CDR3 is 13 residues long. CDR3 bases: TGTGCCAGCAGCTTGGGGCAGCAAGAGACCCAGTACTTC. Translating gives CASSLGQQETQYF.

This clonotype was detected many times. V is TRBV7-6 and J is TRBJ2-7; D possibly corresponds to TRBD1 (6 bases). The CDR3 runs 17 residues. Germline-derived CDR1 and CDR2 are SGHVS and FNYEAQ. The V end was cut by 1 base, the J end by 0 bases, with 16 bases between. The CDR3 reads CASSLEQQGGSSYEQYF. The CDR3 coding sequence is TGTGCCAGCAGCTTAGAGCAACAAGGGGGTAGCTCCTACGAGCAGTACTTC.

This sequence joins TRBV13 and TRBJ2-1; 7 bases are shared with TRBD2. Germline-derived CDR1 and CDR2 are PRHDT and FYEKMQ (reference sequence). J lost 5 bases, V lost 5 bases, and 12 bases had no gene match. The CDR3 consists of 16 residues. CDR3 nucleotide sequence: TGTGCCAGCAGCCCCGGGGGGAGGGAAAGGGACAATGAGCAGTTCTTC. Protein: CASSPGGRERDNEQFF.

The gene calls are TRBV4-2 and TRBJ1-1, with D unclear. This CDR3 is 13 amino acids long. V was trimmed by 3 bases and J by 3 bases, leaving 8 bases between them. Germline V lookup: CDR1 LGHNA, CDR2 YNFKEQ. CDR3 sequence (DNA): TGTGCCAGCAGCCAGGCCCCGGACACTGAAGCTTTCTTT. Its translation: CASSQAPDTEAFF.

The chain couples TRBV2 to TRBJ2-1; D unclear. The germline gives CDR1 SNHLY, CDR2 FYNNEI. CDR3 length: 15 residues. V lost 3 bases and J 0 bases, leaving 9 bases between the germline ends. The CDR3 reads CASSEARSSYNEQFF. In nucleotides, the CDR3 is TGTGCCAGCAGTGAGGCTAGGAGCTCCTACAATGAGCAGTTCTTC.